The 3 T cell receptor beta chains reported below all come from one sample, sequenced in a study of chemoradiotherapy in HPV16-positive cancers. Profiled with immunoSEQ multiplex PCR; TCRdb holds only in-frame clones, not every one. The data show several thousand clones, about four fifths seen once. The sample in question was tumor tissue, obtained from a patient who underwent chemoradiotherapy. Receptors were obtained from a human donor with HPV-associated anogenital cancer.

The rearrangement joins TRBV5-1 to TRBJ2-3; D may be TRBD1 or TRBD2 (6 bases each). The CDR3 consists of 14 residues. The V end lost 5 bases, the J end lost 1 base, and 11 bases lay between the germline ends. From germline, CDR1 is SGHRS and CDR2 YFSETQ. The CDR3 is CASRVGGRTDTQYF. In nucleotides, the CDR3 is TGCGCCAGCAGAGTTGGGGGGCGCACAGATACGCAGTATTTT.

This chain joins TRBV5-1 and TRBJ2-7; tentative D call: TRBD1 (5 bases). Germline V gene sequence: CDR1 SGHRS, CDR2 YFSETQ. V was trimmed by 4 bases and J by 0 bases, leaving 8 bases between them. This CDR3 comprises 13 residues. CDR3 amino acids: CASSVTVSYEQYF. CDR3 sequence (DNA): TGCGCCAGCAGCGTGACAGTCTCCTACGAGCAGTACTTC.

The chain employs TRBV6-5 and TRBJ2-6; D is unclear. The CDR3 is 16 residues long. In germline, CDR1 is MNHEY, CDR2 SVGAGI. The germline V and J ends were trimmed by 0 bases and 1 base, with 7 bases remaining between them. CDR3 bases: TGTGCCAGCAGTTACTCGAAGGCTTCTGGGGCCAACGTCCTGACTTTC. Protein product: CASSYSKASGANVLTF.